Listed here are 3 T cell receptor beta chains from one sample, sequenced in a study of CD8 T cells in ankylosing spondylitis. TCRdb re-called the 5' RACE reads through MiXCR, storing one row per CDR3 protein. The repertoire holds approximately 290,000 distinct CDR3 sequences, with roughly 20% as singletons. The specimen was blood, either unsorted or a sorted T cell fraction (not recorded which). These TCRs come from a female donor with ankylosing spondylitis or in good health (not recorded which).

The chain recombines TRBV5-5 with TRBJ2-3; no clear D. Trimming stripped 1 base from V and 3 bases from J, with 9 bases between. Per germline, CDR1 SGHKS and CDR2 YYEKEE (reference sequence). The length of the CDR3 is 14 residues. The chain's CDR3 is CASSLLTDTDTQYF. The CDR3 region has the DNA TGTGCCAGCAGCTTGCTGACGGATACAGATACGCAGTATTTT. Looking up the rest from reference TRBV5-5 and TRBJ2-3 gives the full variable domain: DAGVTQSPTHLIKTRGQQVTLRCSPISGHKSVSWYQQVLGQGPQFIFQYYEKEERGRGNFPDRFSARQFPNYSSELNVNALLLGDSALYLCASSLLTDTDTQYFGPGTRLTVL.

This clonotype was counted between two and nine times. The V and J genes are TRBV6-2 or TRBV6-3 and TRBJ1-1; no firm D call. CDR3 length equals 17 residues. The germline V gene has CDR1 MNHEY and CDR2 SVGEGT. The V end was cut by 1 base, the J end by 0 bases, with 15 bases between. The CDR3 spells CASSYYWPNYMNTEAFF. The CDR3 DNA reads as TGTGCCAGCAGTTACTATTGGCCGAATTACATGAACACTGAAGCTTTCTTT.

V usage is TRBV28 and J usage is TRBJ2-7, with TRBD1 matching 8 bases. The CDR3 has 15 amino acids. CDR1 is MDHEN, CDR2 SYDVKM, per germline. Trimming removed 3 bases from V and 6 bases from J; junction bases left unmatched: 10. For the CDR3, the DNA is TGTGCCAGCAGTTTCCCGGACAGGGTTCTTGTCGAGCAGTACTTC. Residues: CASSFPDRVLVEQYF. Full variable domain (remainder filled in from reference TRBV28 and TRBJ2-7): DVKVTQSSRYLVKRTGEKVFLECVQDMDHENMFWYRQDPGLGLRLIYFSYDVKMKEKGDIPEGYSVSREKKERFSLILESASTNQTSMYLCASSFPDRVLVEQYFGPGTRLTVT.